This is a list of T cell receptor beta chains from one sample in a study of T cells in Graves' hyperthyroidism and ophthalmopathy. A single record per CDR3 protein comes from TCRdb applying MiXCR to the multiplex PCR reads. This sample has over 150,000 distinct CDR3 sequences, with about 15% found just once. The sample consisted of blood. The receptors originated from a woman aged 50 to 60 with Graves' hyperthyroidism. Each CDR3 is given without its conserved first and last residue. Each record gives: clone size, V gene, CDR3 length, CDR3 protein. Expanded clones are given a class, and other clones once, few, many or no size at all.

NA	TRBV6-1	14	ASSEAANGRSGELF
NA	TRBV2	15	ASSITPTGGGNQPQH
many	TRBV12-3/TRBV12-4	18	ASSLGDRALAGVGRDTQY
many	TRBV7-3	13	ASSSILGQGSEAF
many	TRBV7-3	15	ASSPLGTGGTGYEQY
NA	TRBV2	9	ASSDLNEQF
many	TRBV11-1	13	ASSPLPSGHNEQF
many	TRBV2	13	AGGGSHSGANVLT
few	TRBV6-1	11	ASTRELNYGYT
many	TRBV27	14	ASSTAFRTDNQPQH
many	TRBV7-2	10	ASSPSSYEQY
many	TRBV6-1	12	ASTAYTSGNTIY
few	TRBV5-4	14	ASSLGLAQNQETQY
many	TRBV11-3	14	ASSPQGNVAYNEQF
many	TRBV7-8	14	ASSLLSADSYNEQF
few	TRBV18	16	ASSPLSKKGRANTEAF
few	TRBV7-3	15	ASSLTGGGSYSNEQF
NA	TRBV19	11	ASSTGQRETQY